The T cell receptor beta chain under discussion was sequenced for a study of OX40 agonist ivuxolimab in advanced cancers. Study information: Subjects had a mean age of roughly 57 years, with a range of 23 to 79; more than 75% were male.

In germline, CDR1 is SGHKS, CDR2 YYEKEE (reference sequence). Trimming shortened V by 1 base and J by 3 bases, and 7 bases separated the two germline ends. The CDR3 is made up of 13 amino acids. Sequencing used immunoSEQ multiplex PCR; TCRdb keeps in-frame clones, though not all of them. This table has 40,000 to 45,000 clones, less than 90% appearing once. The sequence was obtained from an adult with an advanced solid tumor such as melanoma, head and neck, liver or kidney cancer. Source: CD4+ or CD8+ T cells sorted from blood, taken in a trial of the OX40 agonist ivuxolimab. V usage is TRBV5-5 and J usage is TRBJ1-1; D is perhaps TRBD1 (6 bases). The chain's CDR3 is CASSLSGDTEAFF. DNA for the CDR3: TGTGCCAGCAGCTTGTCAGGGGACACTGAAGCTTTCTTT.